One and the same sample provided the 23 T cell receptor beta chains below, sequenced in a study of blood T cell repertoires in COVID-19. The repertoire was sequenced with immunoSEQ multiplex PCR; TCRdb's copy has only in-frame clones and lacks some. The sample has 290,000 or so clones, around 80% seen once; the top ten hold around 5%. Sequencing was done on a sample of PBMCs or T cells enriched from blood (not recorded which). The receptor source for this set is a middle-aged man who had been exposed to COVID-19.

The V gene is TRBV12-3 or TRBV12-4, the J gene TRBJ2-7; perhaps TRBD1 as D (6 bases). The CDR3 extends over 13 amino acids. V lost 3 bases and J lost 4, with 10 bases in between. The CDR3 coding sequence is TGTGCCAGCAGTTTTAGAGGACAGTACGAGCAGTACTTC. Translating it yields CASSFRGQYEQYF.

This clone has a single count. CDR3 bases: TGTGCCTGGGACGCGGGGGCCCACAATATTCAGTACTTC. Its protein product is CAWDAGAHNIQYF. The rearrangement links TRBV30 to TRBJ2-4; TRBD2 is a possible D gene (7 bases). The CDR3 length is 13 residues. Germline V lookup: CDR1 GTSNPN, CDR2 SVGIG (reference sequence). V was cut by 5 bases and J by 10 bases, with 18 bases left in between.

The chain is built from TRBV30 and TRBJ2-2; D might be TRBD1 (6 bases). Trimming took 0 bases from V and 8 from J, leaving 10 bases between them. Germline V gene sequence: CDR1 GTSNPN, CDR2 SVGIG (reference sequence). The CDR3 sequence is 13 residues long. The CDR3 nucleotides are TGTGCCTGGAGTGTACGCAGGGGTGGGGAGCTGTTTTTT. This sequence encodes CAWSVRRGGELFF.

This sequence joins TRBV6-5 and TRBJ2-7, with 12 bases matching TRBD2. The V gene end was trimmed by 7 bases and the J gene end by 0 bases; junction bases not matched to a gene: 4. The CDR3 covers 15 residues. The germline CDR1 and CDR2 sequences are MNHEY and SVGAGI. CDR3 DNA: TGTGCCAGCACTAGGACTAGCGGGACCTCCTACGAGCAGTACTTC. Protein product: CASTRTSGTSYEQYF.

V gene TRBV11-3 combines with J gene TRBJ2-7; 10 bases map to TRBD1. This CDR3 comprises 15 residues. Trimming cost V 3 bases and J 0 bases; bases outside gene matches: 2. The germline CDR1 and CDR2 sequences are SGHNT and YENEEA. Written as DNA, the CDR3 is TGTGCCAGCAGCTTGACAGGGGGCTTCTCCTACGAGCAGTACTTC. Its protein is CASSLTGGFSYEQYF. Full variable domain (rest looked up from reference TRBV11-3 and TRBJ2-7): EAGVVQSPRYKIIEKKQPVAFWCNPISGHNTLYWYLQNLGQGPELLIRYENEEAVDDSQLPKDRFSAERLKGVDSTLKIQPAELGDSAVYLCASSLTGGFSYEQYFGPGTRLTVT.

The DNA for the CDR3 is TGTGCCAGCAGATTGGGACAGACGGCCCGATACGAGCAGTACTTC. Protein product: CASRLGQTARYEQYF. V usage is TRBV6-5 and J usage is TRBJ2-7, with 7 bases that match TRBD1. The J segment lost 4 bases and the V segment lost 6 bases, leaving 12 bases of the junction unmatched. The CDR3 is made up of 15 amino acids. Germline values: CDR1 MNHEY, CDR2 SVGAGI.

V and J are TRBV3-1 (or the pseudogene TRBV3-2) and TRBJ1-1, with D hard to call. The CDR3 consists of 11 residues. Germline CDR1 is LGHDT and CDR2 is YNNKEL (reference sequence). V lost 0 bases and J 7 bases, leaving 3 bases between the germline ends. The CDR3 DNA reads as TGTGCCAGCAGCCAAGACGTTGAAGCTTTCTTT. This encodes CASSQDVEAFF.

The chain recombines TRBV6-5 with TRBJ1-5; D is ambiguous. CDR1 is MNHEY and CDR2 is SVGAGI in the germline V gene. V dropped 6 bases and J dropped 1 base, with 13 bases sitting between them. The CDR3 length is 15 residues. The CDR3 loop reads CASSPVGGSNQPQHF. The CDR3 bases are TGTGCCAGCAGCCCCGTAGGAGGGAGCAATCAGCCCCAGCATTTT.

The genes are TRBV3-1 (or the pseudogene TRBV3-2) and TRBJ2-1; the D is unclear. Trimming took off 1 base at V and 3 bases at J, with 10 bases between the two ends. Germline V gene lookup returns CDR1 LGHDT and CDR2 YNNKEL (reference sequence). The CDR3 has 15 amino acids. The CDR3 protein is CASSQVRGDYNEQFF. The CDR3 DNA is TGTGCCAGCAGCCAAGTTAGAGGAGACTACAATGAGCAGTTCTTC.

The DNA for the CDR3 is TGCAGTGCTAGTGCGCCTGGCGGCACCGGGGAGCTGTTTTTT. Residues: CSASAPGGTGELFF. This sequence joins TRBV20-1 and TRBJ2-2; D gene uncertain. The CDR3 runs 14 residues. The germline V and J ends were trimmed by 3 bases and 4 bases, with 12 bases remaining between them. The germline V gene has CDR1 DFQATT and CDR2 SNEGSKA (reference sequence).

This chain links TRBV10-3 with TRBJ2-1; TRBD2 matches at 14 bases. The CDR3 runs 16 residues. Germline V gene lookup returns CDR1 ENHRY and CDR2 SYGVKD. V lost 4 bases to trimming and J lost 9 bases; unmatched junction nucleotides: 8. CDR3 in DNA: TGTGCCATCAGTGGGGGGGGACTAGCGGGAGTGGCTGAGCAGTTCTTC. Encoded protein: CAISGGGLAGVAEQFF.

J is TRBJ2-7 and V is TRBV6-6, with 10 bases identical to TRBD2. Per the germline V gene, CDR1 is MNHNY and CDR2 is SVGAGI (reference sequence). This CDR3 is 14 amino acids long. The V segment lost 11 bases and the J segment 5 bases; nucleotides outside the gene matches: 12. The CDR3 reads CAVDVAGGPDEQYF. CDR3 DNA sequence: TGTGCCGTAGATGTAGCGGGAGGACCCGACGAGCAGTACTTC.

The chain recombines TRBV15 with TRBJ1-1; D is unresolved. Trimming took 1 base from V and 5 from J, leaving 8 bases between them. The CDR3 covers 13 residues. Germline lookup yields CDR1 LNHNV and CDR2 YYDKDF (reference sequence). CDR3 sequence reads: CATSRVGGTEAFF. CDR3 in DNA: TGTGCCACCAGCAGAGTGGGAGGGACTGAAGCTTTCTTT.

This clone appeared once. The chain employs TRBV5-1 and TRBJ2-3, with 13 bases matching TRBD2. J was trimmed by 2 bases and V by 3 bases; bases with no gene match: 3. The CDR3 has 16 residues. Looked up from germline, CDR1 is SGHRS and CDR2 is YFSETQ. In DNA form, the CDR3 reads TGCGCCAGCAGCTACGGGACTAGCGGGACCACAGATACGCAGTATTTT. Translation gives CASSYGTSGTTDTQYF.

There are a few counts of this clone. A read error may produce the germline difference seen at one junction end. The rearrangement joins TRBV6-5 to TRBJ2-3, with D unresolved. The germline CDR1 and CDR2 sequences are MNHEY and SVGAGI. The CDR3 length is 14 residues. The CDR3 bases are TGTGCCAGCACCTCCGTCCGGGTGGGTAGCTCCGAGGTGTTT. Translation: CASTSVRVGSSEVF.

The chain employs TRBV2 and TRBJ1-2; D might be TRBD1 (5 bases). This CDR3 has 12 amino acids. Per the germline V gene, CDR1 is SNHLY and CDR2 is FYNNEI. Trimming pared 8 bases from V and 7 bases from J, leaving 14 bases between. CDR3 in amino acids: CASLAAGPGYTF. In nucleotides, the CDR3 is TGTGCCAGCTTGGCTGCGGGGCCTGGCTACACCTTC.

The V gene is TRBV19, the J gene TRBJ2-7, with a possible D match to TRBD2 (6 bases). The CDR3 is made up of 15 amino acids. V lost 4 bases, J lost 10 bases, and 23 bases lay in between. Germline CDR1 LNHDA, CDR2 SQIVND (reference sequence). The CDR3 nucleotides read TGTGCCAGTAGTACCGTGCCCGGGACTCCCTCTTCTCAGTACTTC. As protein: CASSTVPGTPSSQYF.

The chain employs TRBV6-1 and TRBJ2-2; D might be TRBD1 (6 bases). The V and J ends lost 2 bases and 4 bases respectively, with 14 bases between them. This CDR3 is 16 amino acids long. Germline CDR1 and CDR2: MNHNS and SASEGT. The CDR3 here is CASSEFLRGSTGELFF. CDR3 coding DNA: TGTGCCAGCAGTGAATTCTTGAGGGGGAGCACCGGGGAGCTGTTTTTT.

The chain combines TRBV5-1 with TRBJ1-1; maybe TRBD1 (6 bases). V was trimmed by 3 bases and J by 5 bases, leaving 14 bases between them. Germline V gene lookup returns CDR1 SGHRS and CDR2 YFSETQ. The CDR3 spans 14 residues. CDR3: CASSSGTPGTEAFF. The CDR3 coding sequence is TGCGCCAGCAGCTCCGGGACACCTGGGACTGAAGCTTTCTTT.

The chain has TRBV7-6 and TRBJ2-3; possible D gene TRBD2, 6 bases. Between the trimmed V and J ends, which lost 1 base and 2 bases, there was a span of 10 bases. Germline V gene sequence: CDR1 SGHVS, CDR2 FNYEAQ. CDR3 size: 15 residues. As DNA, the CDR3 is TGTGCCAGCAGCTTAGGGACTATCCACACAGATACGCAGTATTTT. This sequence encodes CASSLGTIHTDTQYF.

The V and J genes are TRBV5-1 and TRBJ2-3; D remains unclear. Between the trimmed V and J ends, which lost 7 bases and 6 bases, there was a span of 15 bases. The CDR3 runs to 13 residues. CDR1 is SGHRS, CDR2 YFSETQ, per germline. CDR3 coding DNA: TGCGCCAGCCGAACCTCATCTAGGGATACGCAGTATTTT. Protein product: CASRTSSRDTQYF. The full variable domain, completed using reference TRBV5-1 and TRBJ2-3, is KAGVTQTPRYLIKTRGQQVTLSCSPISGHRSVSWYQQTPGQGLQFLFEYFSETQRNKGNFPGRFSGRQFSNSRSEMNVSTLELGDSALYLCASRTSSRDTQYFGPGTRLTVL.

The genes are TRBV5-1 and TRBJ2-7, with TRBD2 identical over 13 bases. With V trimmed by 4 bases and J by 2 bases, 3 bases remained unmatched. The CDR3 runs 15 residues. Looked up from germline, CDR1 is SGHRS and CDR2 is YFSETQ. The CDR3 sequence: CASSPTSGRAYEQYF. The CDR3 DNA sequence: TGCGCCAGCAGCCCAACTAGCGGGAGGGCCTACGAGCAGTACTTC.

This chain connects TRBV2 to TRBJ2-7, with TRBD1 identical over 11 bases. Germline CDR1 reads SNHLY; CDR2 reads FYNNEI. CDR3 length equals 15 residues. V trimming: 4 bases; J trimming: 3 bases; junction bases outside the gene matches: 5. This chain's CDR3 is CASSVGGTGGYEQYF. The CDR3 coding sequence is TGTGCCAGCAGTGTGGGGGGGACAGGGGGCTACGAGCAGTACTTC.